A single sample gave rise to the 25 T cell receptor beta chains below, sequenced in a study of CD4 T cells in relation to SARS-CoV-2 and coronaviruses. The data were produced by immunoSEQ multiplex PCR, yet TCRdb's version contains in-frame clones alone and is incomplete. The sample consists of under 65,000 clones, just over 85% of them appearing once. CD4+ T cells from unexposed donors were obtained before the COVID-19 pandemic (2011-2018). Sequenced: memory CD4+ T cells from PBMCs. Every receptor here comes from a human donor in good health.

The rearrangement joins TRBV6-5 to TRBJ1-2; D not resolved. Between the trimmed V and J ends, which lost 2 bases and 2 bases, there was a span of 0 bases. Looked up from germline, CDR1 is MNHEY and CDR2 is SVGAGI. The CDR3 has 11 amino acids. CDR3 nucleotides: TGTGCCAGCAGTTACAACTATGGCTACACCTTC. Translation: CASSYNYGYTF.

CDR3 DNA sequence: TGTGCCAGCAGTGAAGCGATCGGTTTTACCTACGAGCAGTACTTC. This translates into CASSEAIGFTYEQYF. This sequence joins TRBV6-1 and TRBJ2-7; D call uncertain. Germline V gives CDR1 MNHNS, CDR2 SASEGT. Trimming cost V 0 bases and J 2 bases, with 11 bases left between them. The CDR3 sequence is 15 residues long.

V and J are TRBV19 and TRBJ2-7, with 12 bases matching TRBD2. Trimming removed 3 bases from V and 1 base from J; junction bases left unmatched: 10. Germline assignment: CDR1 LNHDA and CDR2 SQIVND (reference sequence). CDR3 length: 18 amino acids. The CDR3 loop reads CASSIRLAGGPRSYEQYF. DNA of the CDR3: TGTGCCAGTAGTATCCGCCTAGCGGGAGGGCCTAGGTCCTACGAGCAGTACTTC.

The chain uses TRBV28 and TRBJ2-3, with TRBD1 matching 8 bases. The CDR3 totals 16 residues. Germline V gives CDR1 MDHEN, CDR2 SYDVKM. V gave up 6 bases and J gave up 2 bases; unmatched junction bases: 10. CDR3 amino acids: CASRLDRTGITDTQYF. The CDR3 DNA sequence: TGTGCCAGCAGATTAGACCGGACAGGGATCACAGATACGCAGTATTTT.

The chain has TRBV6-5 and TRBJ1-1, with 9 bases matching TRBD1. J lost 1 base, V lost 6 bases, and 6 bases had no gene match. The CDR3 runs to 15 residues. Per the germline V gene, CDR1 is MNHEY and CDR2 is SVGAGI. The CDR3 protein is CASRTGGAGNTEAFF. The DNA of the CDR3 is TGTGCCAGCAGAACAGGGGGCGCGGGGAACACTGAAGCTTTCTTT.

J is TRBJ2-1 and V is TRBV15; 7 bases map to TRBD2. In germline, CDR1 is LNHNV, CDR2 YYDKDF (reference sequence). V was pared by 1 base and J by 6 bases, with 6 bases of the junction left unmatched. The CDR3 length is 15 residues. The CDR3 bases are TGTGCCACCAGCAGAGGAGGATTAGCGGGCAATGAGCAGTTCTTC. Protein: CATSRGGLAGNEQFF.

The gene calls are TRBV7-9 and TRBJ1-5; no definite D call. Germline V CDR1 and CDR2: SEHNR, FQNEAQ (reference sequence). This CDR3 region has 14 residues. V lost 3 bases to trimming and J lost 5 bases, with 11 bases between them. Written as DNA, the CDR3 is TGTGCCAGCAGCTTGTCCGGCGGGGATCAGCCCCAGCATTTT. As protein: CASSLSGGDQPQHF.

This sequence joins TRBV4-2 and TRBJ2-7; no definite D call. The CDR3 is 11 amino acids. CDR1 is LGHNA, CDR2 YNFKEQ, per germline. Trimming took off 0 bases at V and 6 bases at J, with 3 bases between the two ends. The CDR3 here is CASSQEGEQYF. CDR3 nucleotides: TGTGCCAGCAGCCAAGAAGGCGAGCAGTACTTC.

CDR3 loop: CASSSLAGGYNEQFF. The CDR3 DNA reads TGTGCCAGCAGCTCGTTGGCGGGAGGGTACAATGAGCAGTTCTTC. The rearrangement joins TRBV27 to TRBJ2-1; 9 bases line up with TRBD2. V shed 6 bases and J 4 bases; nucleotides not matched to a gene: 7. The CDR3 spans 15 residues. Per germline, CDR1 MNHEY and CDR2 SMNVEV (reference sequence).

The rearrangement links TRBV7-9 to TRBJ2-1, with TRBD1 as a possible D gene (7 bases). CDR1 is SEHNR, CDR2 FQNEAQ, per germline (reference sequence). With 5 bases removed from V and 14 bases from J, the gap between germline ends came to 16 bases. The CDR3 spans 12 residues. CDR3 region: CASSQGGASEFF. The CDR3 DNA sequence: TGTGCCAGCAGCCAGGGGGGAGCTTCTGAGTTCTTC.

This chain links TRBV19 with TRBJ2-1; D possibly matches TRBD1 or TRBD2 (5 bases each). The ends were cut back, 6 bases at V and 1 base at J, with 16 bases in the middle. Germline-derived CDR1 and CDR2 are LNHDA and SQIVND (reference sequence). The CDR3 loop spans 16 amino acids. The CDR3 sequence: CASSVGHGVSYNEQFF. The CDR3, as DNA: TGTGCCAGTAGCGTCGGACACGGGGTGTCCTACAATGAGCAGTTCTTC.

The rearrangement joins TRBV10-1 to TRBJ2-3; D is unresolved. There are 14 residues in the CDR3. Germline-derived CDR1 and CDR2 are WNHNN and SYGVQD (reference sequence). Trimming took off 2 bases at V and 4 bases at J, with 10 bases between the two ends. The CDR3 reads CASSERQLADTQYF. The CDR3 region has the DNA TGCGCCAGCAGTGAGCGCCAGCTCGCAGATACGCAGTATTTT.

V usage is TRBV18 and J usage is TRBJ2-7; D is perhaps TRBD2 (5 bases). This CDR3 contains 13 residues. Looked up from germline, CDR1 is KGHSH and CDR2 is LQKENI. With 3 bases removed from V and 3 bases from J, the gap between germline ends came to 9 bases. The CDR3 region is CASSPYRDYEQYF. CDR3 DNA: TGTGCCAGCTCACCTTACCGGGACTACGAGCAGTACTTC.

V gene TRBV3-1 (or the pseudogene TRBV3-2) combines with J gene TRBJ2-5; possibly TRBD1 for D (7 bases). Germline assignment: CDR1 LGHDT and CDR2 YNNKEL (reference sequence). Trimming shortened V by 3 bases and J by 0 bases, and 14 bases separated the two germline ends. The CDR3 length is 16 residues. The CDR3 reads CASSHEGAGNQETQYF. DNA of the CDR3: TGTGCCAGCAGCCATGAGGGGGCGGGGAACCAAGAGACCCAGTACTTC.

The V and J genes are TRBV19 and TRBJ1-5; a possible D gene is TRBD1 (6 bases). V was shortened by 1 base and J by 1 base, with 8 bases between the two germline ends. The CDR3 covers 15 residues. Germline V CDR1 and CDR2: LNHDA, SQIVND (reference sequence). The CDR3 DNA reads as TGTGCCAGTAGTATAGGAACAGGGAGCAATCAGCCCCAGCATTTT. It translates to CASSIGTGSNQPQHF.

The chain couples TRBV28 to TRBJ2-5; the match to TRBD2 covers 13 bases. Germline CDR1 and CDR2: MDHEN and SYDVKM. The CDR3 loop spans 17 amino acids. Trimming took 1 base from V and 4 from J; bases not matched to a gene: 6. CDR3 bases: TGTGCCAGCAGTTTATCTAGGACTAGCGGGAGTCGAGAGACCCAGTACTTC. Translated: CASSLSRTSGSRETQYF.

The DNA for the CDR3 is TGTGCCAGCAGCCCTCGACCAGGACAGGGGGTAAAATACGAGCAGTACTTC. This sequence encodes CASSPRPGQGVKYEQYF. V is TRBV13 and J is TRBJ2-7; TRBD1 matches 10 bases. CDR1 and CDR2 (germline): PRHDT, FYEKMQ (reference sequence). This CDR3 has 17 amino acids. With 5 bases clipped from V and 4 bases from J, the junction kept 14 bases outside the gene matches.

The chain carries TRBV11-2 and TRBJ2-5, with D tentatively TRBD2 (6 bases). V lost 5 bases to trimming and J lost 4 bases, with 14 bases between them. Germline loops: CDR1 SGHAT, CDR2 FQNNGV. This CDR3 region has 14 residues. In DNA form, the CDR3 reads TGTGCCAGCAGCCTCTTCGGGAGTCCAGAGACCCAGTACTTC. Residues: CASSLFGSPETQYF.

The chain combines TRBV30 with TRBJ1-3; D is uncertain. The germline V and J ends were trimmed by 0 bases and 4 bases, with 10 bases remaining between them. Per germline, CDR1 GTSNPN and CDR2 SVGIG (reference sequence). The CDR3 has 14 residues. The CDR3 DNA reads as TGTGCCTGGAGTGTACACGGGTTGGGAAACACCATATATTTT. This gives the protein CAWSVHGLGNTIYF.

The V gene is TRBV7-6, the J gene TRBJ2-5; D call uncertain. The CDR3 has 13 residues. CDR1 and CDR2 from the germline V gene are SGHVS and FNYEAQ. With 5 bases removed from V and 2 bases from J, the gap between germline ends came to 9 bases. As DNA, the CDR3 is TGTGCCAGCAGCCCCGGACGGCAAGAGACCCAGTACTTC. This codes for CASSPGRQETQYF.

CDR3 sequence (DNA): TGTGCCAGCAGCTTAGACGTGGGGGGTCCGAACACCGGGGAGCTGTTTTTT. Translating it yields CASSLDVGGPNTGELFF. This chain links TRBV7-7 with TRBJ2-2; D might be TRBD2 (6 bases). Germline lookup yields CDR1 SSHAT and CDR2 FNYEAQ (reference sequence). The CDR3 has 17 residues. Trimming stripped 1 base from V and 0 bases from J, with 12 bases between.

The genes are TRBV5-1 and TRBJ1-6; 9 nucleotides match TRBD1. The CDR3 covers 14 residues. V trimming: 3 bases; J trimming: 10 bases; junction bases outside the gene matches: 5. CDR1 is SGHRS and CDR2 is YFSETQ in the germline V gene. This CDR3 is CASSSQGAGSPLHF. DNA of the CDR3: TGCGCCAGCAGCTCACAGGGGGCAGGATCACCCCTCCACTTT.

The sample holds one count of this clone. The chain links TRBV9 to TRBJ2-7; 9 positions agree with TRBD2. Germline V gene sequence: CDR1 SGDLS, CDR2 YYNGEE. This CDR3 comprises 15 residues. The J segment lost 3 bases and the V segment lost 0 bases, leaving 4 bases of the junction unmatched. DNA for the CDR3: TGTGCCAGCAGCGTAGGCCCTAGCGGGGTCTACGAGCAGTACTTC. This encodes CASSVGPSGVYEQYF.

V gene TRBV29-1 combines with J gene TRBJ2-5, with D tentatively TRBD1 or TRBD2 (5 bases each). Germline CDR1 and CDR2: SQVTM and ANQGSEA. The CDR3 spans 13 residues. V dropped 1 base and J dropped 5 bases, with 11 bases sitting between them. The DNA of the CDR3 is TGCAGCGTTGAAGGACGGGGCGGGGAGACCCAGTACTTC. It encodes CSVEGRGGETQYF.

This clone is a singleton in its sample. The V and J genes are TRBV6-1 and TRBJ1-4; TRBD1 is a possible D gene (6 bases). The CDR3 length is 17 residues. V was pared by 3 bases and J by 4 bases, with 18 bases between. Germline V CDR1 and CDR2: MNHNS, SASEGT. This chain's CDR3 is CASSDYLVGQFNEKLFF. The CDR3 region has the DNA TGTGCCAGCAGTGATTATCTTGTTGGACAGTTTAATGAAAAACTGTTTTTT.